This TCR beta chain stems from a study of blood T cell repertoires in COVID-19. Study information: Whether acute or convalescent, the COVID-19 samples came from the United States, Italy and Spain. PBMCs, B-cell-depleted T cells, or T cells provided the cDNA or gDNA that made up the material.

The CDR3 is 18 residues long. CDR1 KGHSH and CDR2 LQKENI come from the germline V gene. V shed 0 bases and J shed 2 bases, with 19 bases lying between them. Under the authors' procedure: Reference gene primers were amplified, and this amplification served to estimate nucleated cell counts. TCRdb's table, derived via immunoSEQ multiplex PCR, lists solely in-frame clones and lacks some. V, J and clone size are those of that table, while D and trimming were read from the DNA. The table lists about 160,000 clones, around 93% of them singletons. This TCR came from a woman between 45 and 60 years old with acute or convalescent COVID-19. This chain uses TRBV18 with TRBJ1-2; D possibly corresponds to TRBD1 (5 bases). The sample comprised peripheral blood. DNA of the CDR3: TGTGCCAGCTCACCACCTGGTGCATCCTTAGGGGCAAACTATGGCTACACCTTC. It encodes CASSPPGASLGANYGYTF.